Listed below are T cell receptor beta chains from one sample, sequenced in a study of T cell changes during pregnancy in multiple sclerosis. The table came from immunoSEQ multiplex PCR; TCRdb's copy has only in-frame clones and leaves some out. The data hold roughly 75,000 clones, with 89% observed a single time. This specimen consisted of peripheral blood, obtained before pregnancy. These receptors were taken from a female donor with multiple sclerosis, enrolled in a pregnancy study. Both conserved end residues are part of each CDR3. A D gene is named only where the DNA matches it firmly. Clone size is given for some rows only: seen once, a few or many times, or a class if the clone is expanded.

>14|-|TRBJ1-6|TRBV30|-
CAWSVLATNSPLHF
TGTGCCTGGAGTGTCCTGGCCACGAATTCACCCCTCCACTTT
>12|-|TRBJ1-5|TRBV30|-
CAWARAGGPQHF
TGTGCCTGGGCAAGGGCCGGGGGGCCCCAGCATTTT
>17|TRBD1|TRBJ1-6|TRBV5-5|-
CASSTGQASSYNSPLHF
TGTGCCAGCAGCACGGGACAGGCGAGCTCCTATAATTCACCCCTCCACTTT
>15|-|TRBJ1-2|TRBV18|-
CASSPVQDVQDGYTF
TGTGCCAGCTCACCGGTACAGGATGTACAGGATGGCTACACCTTC
>14|TRBD1|TRBJ2-7|TRBV5-1|-
CASSLQGATYEQYF
TGCGCCAGCAGCCTACAGGGGGCCACCTACGAGCAGTACTTC
>15|-|TRBJ1-1|TRBV6-5|-
CASSYWPGGRTEAFF
TGTGCCAGCAGTTACTGGCCCGGGGGGCGGACTGAAGCTTTCTTT
>11|-|TRBJ1-3|TRBV20-1|-
CSARLRNTIYF
TGCAGTGCCAGACTGCGGAACACCATATATTTT
>15|-|TRBJ2-5|TRBV7-8|-
CASKLARVGGETQYF
TGTGCCAGCAAGCTGGCAAGAGTAGGAGGGGAGACCCAGTACTTC
>15|TRBD2|TRBJ2-3|TRBV7-9|-
CASSSAGDPGDTQYF
TGTGCCAGCAGCTCCGCGGGGGACCCGGGAGATACGCAGTATTTT
>18|-|TRBJ2-1|TRBV5-6|once
CASSLVLRTESSYNEQFF
TGTGCCAGCAGCTTGGTACTTCGGACAGAGAGCTCCTACAATGAGCAGTTCTTC
>14|TRBD1|TRBJ2-7|TRBV6-1|-
CASSLGQGRYEQYF
TGTGCCAGCAGCCTTGGACAGGGGAGGTACGAGCAGTACTTC
>14|TRBD2|TRBJ2-7|TRBV7-8|-
CASSRSGAAYEQYF
TGTGCCAGCAGCCGTAGCGGGGCCGCCTACGAGCAGTACTTC
>13|TRBD1|TRBJ1-5|TRBV29-1|-
CSVRTGPNQPQHF
TGCAGCGTCCGGACAGGACCCAATCAGCCCCAGCATTTT